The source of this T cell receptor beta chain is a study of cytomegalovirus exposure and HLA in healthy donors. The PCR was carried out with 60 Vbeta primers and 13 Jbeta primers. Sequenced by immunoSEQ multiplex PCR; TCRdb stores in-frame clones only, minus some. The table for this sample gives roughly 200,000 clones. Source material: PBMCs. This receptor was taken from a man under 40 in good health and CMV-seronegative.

This chain's CDR3 is CASSPQGRATGANVLTF. Here the CDR3 DNA reads TGTGCCAGCTCACCACAAGGGAGGGCCACAGGGGCCAACGTCCTGACTTTC. The chain carries TRBV18 and TRBJ2-6, with 7 bases lining up with TRBD2. In germline, CDR1 is KGHSH, CDR2 LQKENI. The ends lost 1 base at V and 4 bases at J; junction bases unmatched: 7. This CDR3 is built from 17 residues.